The 10 T cell receptor beta chains given below trace back to one sample, sequenced in a study of cytomegalovirus exposure and HLA in healthy donors. A multiplex PCR was run with 60 Vbeta primers and 13 Jbeta primers. Assay used: immunoSEQ multiplex PCR; TCRdb lists only in-frame clones, some missing. The sample has some 65,000 clones, roughly two thirds seen once. Sequencing used PBMCs. These receptors all stem from a man aged 25 to 40 in good health and CMV-seronegative.

The chain combines TRBV19 with TRBJ2-3; D gene unclear. Trimming shortened V by 5 bases and J by 0 bases, and 15 bases separated the two germline ends. The CDR3 is 16 residues long. In germline, CDR1 is LNHDA, CDR2 SQIVND (reference sequence). CDR3 sequence: CASSYEQFASTDTQYF. In DNA, the CDR3 is TGTGCCAGTAGTTACGAACAGTTTGCTAGCACAGATACGCAGTATTTT.

This chain uses TRBV7-2 with TRBJ1-6, with TRBD1 matching 7 bases. The CDR3 contains 13 residues. Germline lookup yields CDR1 SGHTA and CDR2 FQGNSA. Losses at the gene ends were 5 bases for V and 10 bases for J; bases not matched to a gene: 5. Here the CDR3 DNA reads TGTGCCAGCAGCCTCGACAGGGACTCACCCCTCCACTTT. The encoded protein is CASSLDRDSPLHF.

This chain connects TRBV6-1 to TRBJ2-7; 7 positions match TRBD1. This CDR3 spans 14 amino acids. The germline gives CDR1 MNHNS, CDR2 SASEGT. Unmatched junction bases numbered 9, after V lost 7 bases and J lost 3 bases. CDR3 residues: CASMSDRRGYEQYF. The DNA for the CDR3 is TGTGCCAGCATGTCGGACAGGAGAGGCTACGAGCAGTACTTC.

The chain couples TRBV27 to TRBJ2-7; the D is unclear. V lost 6 bases and J lost 3, with 12 bases in between. The CDR3 extends over 13 amino acids. Germline-derived CDR1 and CDR2 are MNHEY and SMNVEV (reference sequence). The CDR3 protein is CASSERGYYEQYF. CDR3 bases: TGTGCCAGCAGCGAGCGTGGTTACTACGAGCAGTACTTC.

The gene calls are TRBV7-8 and TRBJ2-5, with D maybe TRBD2 (6 bases). Germline lookup yields CDR1 SGHVS and CDR2 FQNEAQ. This CDR3 has 14 amino acids. The V end was cut by 5 bases, the J end by 4 bases, with 14 bases between. The DNA of the CDR3 is TGTGCCAGCAGCCCTGGAGGGTATGGAGAGACCCAGTACTTC. It is translated as CASSPGGYGETQYF.

The count of this clone is one. The genes are TRBV7-7 and TRBJ2-7, with D possibly matching TRBD1 (7 bases). Germline V gene data show CDR1 as SSHAT and CDR2 as FNYEAQ (reference sequence). The CDR3 covers 14 residues. Trimming took off 2 bases at V and 7 bases at J, with 15 bases between the two ends. CDR3: CASSLSGGRGEQYF. CDR3 nucleotide sequence: TGTGCCAGCAGCTTATCAGGGGGACGGGGGGAGCAGTACTTC. The complete variable domain, with remaining parts taken from reference TRBV7-7 and TRBJ2-7, reads GAGVSQSPRYKVTKRGQDVTLRCDPISSHATLYWYQQALGQGPEFLTYFNYEAQPDKSGLPSDRFSAERPEGSISTLTIQRTEQRDSAMYRCASSLSGGRGEQYFGPGTRLTVT.

Only one count was recorded for this clone. V usage is TRBV6-5 and J usage is TRBJ1-6; D remains ambiguous. The CDR3 covers 15 residues. The V end lost 6 bases, the J end lost 0 bases, and 9 bases lay between the germline ends. The germline gives CDR1 MNHEY, CDR2 SVGAGI. The CDR3 loop is CASREVSSYNSPLHF. As DNA, the CDR3 is TGTGCCAGCAGGGAGGTCAGCTCCTATAATTCACCCCTCCACTTT.

Concerning this clone: No conserved phenylalanine or tryptophan is present at the end of the CDR3, so a read error is the likely explanation. The rearrangement uses TRBV2 and TRBJ2-3, with D unresolved. V lost 7 bases and J lost 7, with 9 bases in between. The CDR3 consists of 11 residues. Germline CDR1 and CDR2: SNHLY and FYNNEI. The CDR3 region is CASNPSHTQYV. CDR3 nucleotide sequence: TGTGCCAGCAACCCCTCCCATACGCAGTATGTT.

This clone was seen more than once but under ten times. A junction boundary mismatches the germline segment, possibly from a read error. The gene calls are TRBV15 and TRBJ2-1; maybe TRBD1 (6 bases). This CDR3 is 13 amino acids long. Germline V gene data show CDR1 as LNHNV and CDR2 as YYDKDF (reference sequence). The CDR3 spells CATSRDLDRPSIF. DNA for the CDR3: TGTGCCACCAGCAGAGATCTCGACAGGCCTTCAATCTTC.

The V and J genes are TRBV18 and TRBJ2-7, with 10 bases fitting TRBD2. V trimming: 2 bases; J trimming: 2 bases; junction bases outside the gene matches: 6. Germline CDR1 reads KGHSH; CDR2 reads LQKENI. The CDR3 contains 16 residues. DNA of the CDR3: TGTGCCAGCTCACCATCGTTAGCGGGGGGCACCTACGAGCAGTACTTC. Encoded protein: CASSPSLAGGTYEQYF.